The sequence of this T cell receptor beta chain was determined in a study of T cell responses to AZD1222 COVID-19 vaccine. Study findings and constraints: Nearly half of spike-specific TCRs reportedly target unmutated variant regions.

This clone was detected only a few times. Its antigen remains unidentified. TCRdb keeps only in-frame clones here, not all; method: immunoSEQ multiplex PCR. The table shows about 130,000 clones, with 90% to 95% occurring only once. The V gene lost 6 bases and the J gene lost 4 bases, with 18 bases spanning the gap. This CDR3 contains 16 residues. Germline CDR1 is MDHEN and CDR2 is SYDVKM. Sequences were derived from peripheral blood, sampled on day 0 of AZD1222 vaccination. The chain is built from TRBV28 and TRBJ2-2, with a possible D match to TRBD2 (6 bases). This clonotype was obtained from an adult in good health. The CDR3 DNA is TGTGCCAGCAGCCTACTGCGGGGTTTGAGCACCGGGGAGCTGTTTTTT. Its protein product is CASSLLRGLSTGELFF.